The T cell receptor beta chain under discussion was sequenced for a study of T cell responses to AZD1222 COVID-19 vaccine. Points from the study as a whole: Seropositive at baseline were only 5 to 7 AZD1222 recipients. Vaccine-associated CD4 TCRs spanned spike, dominant at 160-218 and 743-854.

The repertoire was sequenced with immunoSEQ multiplex PCR; TCRdb's copy has only in-frame clones and lacks some. Found here are approximately 130,000 clones, approximately 90% of them singletons; the top ten hold approximately 2.9%. A remark on this clone: Its antigen is as yet unknown.

Trimming took off 2 bases at V and 3 bases at J, with 11 bases between the two ends. The CDR3 loop spans 14 amino acids. Germline CDR1 SGHVS, CDR2 FQNEAQ. The chain carries TRBV7-8 and TRBJ2-7, with D unresolved. The sequence was collected from an adult who received the AZD1222 COVID-19 vaccine. Sequenced material: peripheral blood, taken 28 days after the second AZD1222 dose. The CDR3 region has the DNA TGTGCCAGCAGCTTACGTCTAACTAACTACGAGCAGTACTTC. The encoded protein is CASSLRLTNYEQYF.